These 5 T cell receptor beta chains were sequenced from one sample in a study of T cells after yellow fever vaccination. TCRdb ran MiXCR on the 5' RACE reads and lists one entry per CDR3 protein. The sample carries about 96,000 distinct CDR3 sequences, 8% to 10% recorded once. Source: CD8+ T cells not binding an NS4B(214-222) dextramer, sorted from PBMCs, taken around 15 days after the first yellow fever vaccination. The source is a man younger than 35 who received the YFV17D yellow fever vaccine.

This clonotype was observed many times. The V call is TRBV20-1, the J call TRBJ2-1, with 9 positions matching TRBD2. The CDR3 runs to 17 residues. J lost 2 bases, V lost 0 bases, and 8 bases had no gene match. CDR1 and CDR2 (germline): DFQATT, SNEGSKA (reference sequence). The CDR3 coding sequence is TGCAGTGCTAGAGACTCCCTAGCGGGAATGGCCTACAATGAGCAGTTCTTC. It yields the protein CSARDSLAGMAYNEQFF.

The chain combines TRBV9 with TRBJ2-7; TRBD2 matches at 12 bases. Germline V gives CDR1 SGDLS, CDR2 YYNGEE. This CDR3 region has 15 residues. V lost 0 bases to trimming and J lost 5 bases; unmatched junction nucleotides: 3. CDR3 sequence reads: CASSVASGGANEQYV. CDR3 DNA: TGTGCCAGCAGCGTAGCTAGCGGGGGGGCAAACGAGCAGTACGTC.

There are a few counts of this clonotype. The chain uses TRBV7-1 and TRBJ2-1; D is unclear. TRBV7-1 falls under the ORF class, with uncertain function. Between the trimmed V and J ends, which lost 3 bases and 7 bases, there was a span of 13 bases. This CDR3 contains 14 residues. Here the CDR3 reads CASSSETALNEQFF. Here the CDR3 DNA reads TGTGCCAGCAGCTCCGAAACGGCCCTTAATGAGCAGTTCTTC.

J is TRBJ1-1 and V is TRBV4-2; 9 nucleotides line up with TRBD1. Trimming cost V 2 bases and J 3 bases; bases outside gene matches: 10. The length of the CDR3 is 17 residues. CDR1 is LGHNA and CDR2 is YNFKEQ in the germline V gene. CDR3 in DNA: TGTGCCAGCAGCCAATGGGGTTACAGGGGGCAAGACACTGAAGCTTTCTTT. Translating gives CASSQWGYRGQDTEAFF.

By sample fraction, this clonotype is medium-sized. J is TRBJ2-5 and V is TRBV4-1; D is perhaps TRBD2 (5 bases). The ends were cut back, 1 base at V and 2 bases at J, with 14 bases in the middle. CDR3 length: 16 residues. Germline assignment: CDR1 MGHRA and CDR2 YSYEKL. The CDR3 here is CASSQGAGITQETQYF. The CDR3 DNA is TGCGCCAGCAGCCAAGGCGCCGGGATCACACAAGAGACCCAGTACTTC.